This T cell receptor beta chain was sequenced in a study of blood T cell repertoires in COVID-19. Authors' processing steps: Estimates of nucleated cell counts were drawn from the amplification of reference gene primers. Clones were sequenced by immunoSEQ multiplex PCR, and TCRdb holds only the in-frame ones, with some missing. V, J and clone size reflect that table, while D and trimming were determined from the DNA. The table lists a few hundred thousand clones, around 87% of them singletons. The clonotype was recovered from a man aged 55 to 70 who had recovered from COVID-19. The sequencing input was peripheral blood.

CDR3 bases: TGTGCCAGCAGTACTGGCGGGACTAGCGGGGGGCGAGATACGCAGTATTTT. It translates to CASSTGGTSGGRDTQYF. The chain is built from TRBV6-2 or TRBV6-3 and TRBJ2-3, with 15 nucleotides matching TRBD2. Unmatched junction bases numbered 8, after V lost 5 bases and J lost 5 bases. This CDR3 is 17 amino acids long. CDR1 MNHEY and CDR2 SVGEGT come from the germline V gene.